This TCR beta chain originates from a study of cytomegalovirus exposure and HLA in healthy donors. Broader study findings: Cytomegalovirus-associated TCR beta chains were listed, numbering around 150. Subsequent analysis of the roughly 120 validation repertoires found a tendency for first-cohort TCR clusters to co-occur.

A remark on this clone: What it recognizes is unknown.

In germline, CDR1 is SGDLS, CDR2 YYNGEE. The CDR3 sequence is 12 residues long. V shed 3 bases, J shed 7 bases, and the junction held 1 base outside the gene matches. Produced via immunoSEQ multiplex PCR; TCRdb's table is partial and in-frame only. The data contain about 130,000 clones, 89% of them seen just once; the ten biggest clones take up about 8.2%. The donors were members of the validation cohort comprising 100 to 150 subjects, separate from the approximately 630-subject first cohort. This receptor was obtained from a woman younger than 35 in good health and CMV-seropositive. Specimen: PBMCs. This chain uses TRBV9 with TRBJ2-3; 8 nucleotides match TRBD1. The CDR3 protein is CASSGQGNTQYF. As DNA, the CDR3 is TGTGCCAGCAGCGGACAGGGGAATACGCAGTATTTT.